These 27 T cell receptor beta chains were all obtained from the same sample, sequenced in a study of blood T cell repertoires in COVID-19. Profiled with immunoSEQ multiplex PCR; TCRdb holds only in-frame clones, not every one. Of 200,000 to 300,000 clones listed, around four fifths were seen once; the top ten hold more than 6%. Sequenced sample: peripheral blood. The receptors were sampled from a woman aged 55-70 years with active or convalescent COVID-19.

CDR3 sequence reads: CASSPYRDMTSGNTIYF. CDR3 nucleotides: TGTGCCAGCTCACCTTATCGGGACATGACCTCTGGAAACACCATATATTTT. The chain carries TRBV18 and TRBJ1-3; the D gene is possibly TRBD1 (6 bases). Trimming pared 3 bases from V and 0 bases from J, leaving 15 bases between. Germline loops: CDR1 KGHSH, CDR2 LQKENI. The CDR3 is 17 residues long.

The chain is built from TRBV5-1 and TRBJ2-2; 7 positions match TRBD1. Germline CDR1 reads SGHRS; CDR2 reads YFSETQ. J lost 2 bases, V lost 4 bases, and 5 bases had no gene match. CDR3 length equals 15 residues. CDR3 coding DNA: TGCGCCAGCAGCAGAGGGACAGCCAACACCGGGGAGCTGTTTTTT. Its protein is CASSRGTANTGELFF.

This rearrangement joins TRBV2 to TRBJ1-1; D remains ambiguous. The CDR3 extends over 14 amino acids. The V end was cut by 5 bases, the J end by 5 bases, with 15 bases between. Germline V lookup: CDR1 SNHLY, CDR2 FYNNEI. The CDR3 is CASSSQRADTEAFF. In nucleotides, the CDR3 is TGTGCCAGCAGTAGTCAGAGGGCCGATACTGAAGCTTTCTTT. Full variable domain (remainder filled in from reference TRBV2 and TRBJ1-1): EPEVTQTPSHQVTQMGQEVILRCVPISNHLYFYWYRQILGQKVEFLVSFYNNEISEKSEIFDDQFSVERPDGSNFTLKIRSTKLEDSAMYFCASSSQRADTEAFFGQGTRLTVV.

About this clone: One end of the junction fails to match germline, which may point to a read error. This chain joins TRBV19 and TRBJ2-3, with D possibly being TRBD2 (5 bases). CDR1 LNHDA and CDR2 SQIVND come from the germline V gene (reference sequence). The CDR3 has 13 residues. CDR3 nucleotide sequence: TGTGCCAGTAGTTCAGTCGTGGAGGTCCCCCCCCTTTTT. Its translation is CASSSVVEVPPLF. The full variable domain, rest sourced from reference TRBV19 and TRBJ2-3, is DGGITQSPKYLFRKEGQNVTLSCEQNLNHDAMYWYRQDPGQGLRLIYYSQIVNDFQKGDIAEGYSVSREKKESFPLTVTSAQKNPTAFYLCASSSVVEVPPLFGPGTRLTVL.

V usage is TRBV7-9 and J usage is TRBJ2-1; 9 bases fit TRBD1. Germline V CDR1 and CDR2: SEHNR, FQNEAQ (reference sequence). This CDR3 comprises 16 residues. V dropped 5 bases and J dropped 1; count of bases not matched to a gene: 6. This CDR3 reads CASSPTGTGSYNEQFF. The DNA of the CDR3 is TGTGCCAGCAGCCCAACCGGGACAGGGTCCTACAATGAGCAGTTCTTC.

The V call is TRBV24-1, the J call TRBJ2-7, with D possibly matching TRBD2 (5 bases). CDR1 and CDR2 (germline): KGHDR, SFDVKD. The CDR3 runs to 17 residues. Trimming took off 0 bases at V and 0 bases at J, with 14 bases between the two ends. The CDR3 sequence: CATSDLKEDGVSYEQYV. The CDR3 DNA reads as TGTGCCACCAGTGATTTGAAAGAGGACGGGGTCTCCTACGAGCAGTACGTC.

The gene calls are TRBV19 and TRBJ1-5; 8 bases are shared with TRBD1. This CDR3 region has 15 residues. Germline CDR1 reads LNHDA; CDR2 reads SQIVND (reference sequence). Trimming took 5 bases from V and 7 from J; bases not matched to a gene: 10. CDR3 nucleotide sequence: TGTGCCAGTAGTCTATCGGACAGGGTGGGCCAGCCCCAGCATTTT. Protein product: CASSLSDRVGQPQHF.

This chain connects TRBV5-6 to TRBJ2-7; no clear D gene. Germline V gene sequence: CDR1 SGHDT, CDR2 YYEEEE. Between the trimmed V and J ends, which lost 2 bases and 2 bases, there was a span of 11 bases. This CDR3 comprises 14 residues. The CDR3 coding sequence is TGTGCCAGCAGCTTTGGGCTTGACGCCTACGAGCAGTACTTC. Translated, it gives CASSFGLDAYEQYF.

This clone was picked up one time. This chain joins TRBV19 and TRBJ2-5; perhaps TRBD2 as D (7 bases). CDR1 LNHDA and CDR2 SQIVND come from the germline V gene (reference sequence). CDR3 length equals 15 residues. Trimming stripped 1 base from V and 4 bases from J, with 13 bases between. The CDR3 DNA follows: TGTGCCAGTAGTATAGTGGGGGGGGGCAGAGAGACCCAGTACTTC. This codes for CASSIVGGGRETQYF.

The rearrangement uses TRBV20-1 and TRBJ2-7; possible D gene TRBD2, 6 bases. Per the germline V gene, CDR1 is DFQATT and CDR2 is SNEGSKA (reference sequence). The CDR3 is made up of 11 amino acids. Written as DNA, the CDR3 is TGCAGTGCTAGGTCCGGGACTCCATTAATCGTC. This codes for CSARSGTPLIV.

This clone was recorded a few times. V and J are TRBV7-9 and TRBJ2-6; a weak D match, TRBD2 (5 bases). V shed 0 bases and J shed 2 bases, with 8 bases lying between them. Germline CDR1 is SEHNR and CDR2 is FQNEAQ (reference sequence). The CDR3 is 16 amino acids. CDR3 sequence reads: CASSLATGTGANVLTF. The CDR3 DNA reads TGTGCCAGCAGCTTAGCGACGGGGACTGGGGCCAACGTCCTGACTTTC.

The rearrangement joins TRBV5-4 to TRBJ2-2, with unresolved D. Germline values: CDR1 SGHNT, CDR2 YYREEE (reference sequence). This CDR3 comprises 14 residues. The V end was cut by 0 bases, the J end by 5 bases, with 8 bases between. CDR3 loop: CASSLGAGTGELFF. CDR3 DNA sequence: TGTGCCAGCAGCTTGGGCGCTGGTACCGGGGAGCTGTTTTTT.

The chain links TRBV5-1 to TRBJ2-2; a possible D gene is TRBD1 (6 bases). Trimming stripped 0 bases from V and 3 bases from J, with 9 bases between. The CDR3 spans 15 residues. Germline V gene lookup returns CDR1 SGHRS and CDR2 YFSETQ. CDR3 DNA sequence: TGCGCCAGCAGCTTGGTCACAGGGTACACCGGGGAGCTGTTTTTT. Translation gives CASSLVTGYTGELFF.

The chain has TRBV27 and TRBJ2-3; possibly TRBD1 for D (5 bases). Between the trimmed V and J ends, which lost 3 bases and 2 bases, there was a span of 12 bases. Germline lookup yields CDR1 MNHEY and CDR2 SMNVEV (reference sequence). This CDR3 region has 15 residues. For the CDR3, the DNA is TGTGCCAGCAGTTTTCTGTACAGGTCCACAGATACGCAGTATTTT. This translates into CASSFLYRSTDTQYF.

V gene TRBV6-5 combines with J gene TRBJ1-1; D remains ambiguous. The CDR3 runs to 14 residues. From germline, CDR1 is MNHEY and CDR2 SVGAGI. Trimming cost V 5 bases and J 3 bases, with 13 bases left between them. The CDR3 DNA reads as TGTGCCAGCAGTCTGATTGGGAGGGACACTGAAGCTTTCTTT. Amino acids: CASSLIGRDTEAFF.

The CDR3: CASRSSGRSYEQYF. The CDR3 DNA reads TGTGCCAGCCGCTCTAGCGGGAGATCGTACGAGCAGTACTTC. The chain joins TRBV28 to TRBJ2-7; 10 nucleotides align to TRBD2. Trimming took 8 bases from V and 4 from J; bases not matched to a gene: 8. Germline values: CDR1 MDHEN, CDR2 SYDVKM. The CDR3 spans 14 residues.

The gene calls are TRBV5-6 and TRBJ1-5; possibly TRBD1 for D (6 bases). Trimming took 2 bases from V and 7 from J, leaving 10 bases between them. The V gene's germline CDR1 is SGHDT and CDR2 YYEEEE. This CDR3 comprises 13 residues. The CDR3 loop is CASSLTGNQPQHF. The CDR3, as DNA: TGTGCCAGCAGCTTAACAGGGAACCAGCCCCAGCATTTT.

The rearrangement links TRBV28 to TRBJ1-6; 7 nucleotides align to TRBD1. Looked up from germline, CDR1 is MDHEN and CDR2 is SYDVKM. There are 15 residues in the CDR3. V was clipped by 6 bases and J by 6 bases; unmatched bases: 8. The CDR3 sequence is CASSVSGTVNSPLHF. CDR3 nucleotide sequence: TGTGCCAGCAGCGTATCGGGGACAGTTAATTCACCCCTCCACTTT.

In DNA form, the CDR3 reads TGTGCCAGCAGCTTAGTGCAGGGATCGAACACCGGGGAGCTGTTTTTT. Its protein is CASSLVQGSNTGELFF. This chain uses TRBV11-2 with TRBJ2-2, with D possibly being TRBD1 (5 bases). Germline CDR1 is SGHAT and CDR2 is FQNNGV. Trimming removed 1 base at V and 0 bases at J, with 9 bases between. This CDR3 region has 16 residues.

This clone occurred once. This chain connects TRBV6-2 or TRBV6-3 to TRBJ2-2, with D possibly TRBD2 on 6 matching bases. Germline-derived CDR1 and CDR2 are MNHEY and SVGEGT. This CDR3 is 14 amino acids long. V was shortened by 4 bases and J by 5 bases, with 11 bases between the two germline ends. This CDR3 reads CASSFLALTGELFF. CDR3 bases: TGTGCCAGCAGTTTCCTAGCGCTAACCGGGGAGCTGTTTTTT.

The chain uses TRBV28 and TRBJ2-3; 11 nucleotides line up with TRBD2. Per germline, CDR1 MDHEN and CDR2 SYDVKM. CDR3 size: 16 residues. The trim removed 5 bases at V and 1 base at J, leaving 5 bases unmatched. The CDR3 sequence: CASSLTLAGGTDTQYF. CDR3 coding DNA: TGTGCCAGCAGTCTCACACTAGCGGGGGGCACAGATACGCAGTATTTT.

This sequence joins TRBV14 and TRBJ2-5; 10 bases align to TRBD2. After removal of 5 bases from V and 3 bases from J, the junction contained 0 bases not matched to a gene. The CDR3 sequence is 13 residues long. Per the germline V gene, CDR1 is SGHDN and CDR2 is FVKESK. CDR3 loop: CASSGLAEETQYF. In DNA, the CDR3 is TGTGCCAGCAGCGGACTAGCGGAAGAGACCCAGTACTTC. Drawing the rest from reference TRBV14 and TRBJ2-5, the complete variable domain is EAGVTQFPSHSVIEKGQTVTLRCDPISGHDNLYWYRRVMGKEIKFLLHFVKESKQDESGMPNNRFLAERTGGTYSTLKVQPAELEDSGVYFCASSGLAEETQYFGPGTRLLVL.

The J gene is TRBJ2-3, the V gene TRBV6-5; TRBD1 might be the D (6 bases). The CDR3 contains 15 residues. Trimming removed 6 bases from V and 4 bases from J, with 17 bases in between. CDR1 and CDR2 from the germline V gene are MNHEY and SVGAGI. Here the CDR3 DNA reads TGTGCCAGCAGAAGACAGGCAATTGGGGCAGATACGCAGTATTTT. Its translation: CASRRQAIGADTQYF.

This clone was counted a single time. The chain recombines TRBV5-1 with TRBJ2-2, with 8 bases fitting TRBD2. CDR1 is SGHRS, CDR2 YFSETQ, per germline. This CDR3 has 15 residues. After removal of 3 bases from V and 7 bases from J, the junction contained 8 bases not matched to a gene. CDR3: CASSSSGTSGGELFF. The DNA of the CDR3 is TGCGCCAGCAGCTCTTCCGGGACTAGTGGCGGGGAGCTGTTTTTT.

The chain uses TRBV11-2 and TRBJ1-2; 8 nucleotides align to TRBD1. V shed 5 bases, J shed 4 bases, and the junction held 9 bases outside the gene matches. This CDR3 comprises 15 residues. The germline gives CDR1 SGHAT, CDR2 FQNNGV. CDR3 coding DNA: TGTGCCAGCAGCCGCGACAGGGGTAGTAGCTATGGCTACACCTTC. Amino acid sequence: CASSRDRGSSYGYTF. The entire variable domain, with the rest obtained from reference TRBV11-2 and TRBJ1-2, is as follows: EAGVAQSPRYKIIEKRQSVAFWCNPISGHATLYWYQQILGQGPKLLIQFQNNGVVDDSQLPKDRFSAERLKGVDSTLKIQPAKLEDSAVYLCASSRDRGSSYGYTFGSGTRLTVV.

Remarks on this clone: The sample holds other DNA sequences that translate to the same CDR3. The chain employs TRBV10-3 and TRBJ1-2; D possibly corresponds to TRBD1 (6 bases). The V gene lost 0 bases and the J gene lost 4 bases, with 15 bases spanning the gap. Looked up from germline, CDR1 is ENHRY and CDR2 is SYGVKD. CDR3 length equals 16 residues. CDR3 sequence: CAISESGGASGYGYTF. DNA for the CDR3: TGTGCCATCAGTGAGTCCGGGGGGGCCAGTGGCTATGGCTACACCTTC.

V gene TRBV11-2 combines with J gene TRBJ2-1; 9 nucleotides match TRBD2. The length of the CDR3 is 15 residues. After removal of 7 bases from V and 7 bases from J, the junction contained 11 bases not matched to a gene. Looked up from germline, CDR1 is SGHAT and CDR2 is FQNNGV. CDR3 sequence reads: CASKESSGGWNEQFF. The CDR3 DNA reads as TGTGCCAGCAAAGAGTCAAGCGGGGGGTGGAATGAGCAGTTCTTC.